Listed below are T cell receptor beta chains from one sample, sequenced in a study of T cells in narcolepsy. The data were produced by immunoSEQ multiplex PCR, yet TCRdb's version contains in-frame clones alone and is incomplete. The table lists tens of thousands of clones, 70% to 85% of them singletons. Sequencing was performed on CD45RA- memory CD4+ T cells from PBMCs. The receptors originated from a human donor with narcolepsy. Each CDR3 is given with its conserved first and last residue.

J gene	V gene	CDR3 protein
TRBJ2-3	TRBV5-1	CASSLRWLGPDTQYF
TRBJ2-5	TRBV28	CASSLAGGVQETQYF
TRBJ1-2	TRBV28	CASSPGPRADGYTF
TRBJ1-5	TRBV2	CASRGTGFNQPQHF
TRBJ1-1	TRBV27	CASSLVSYPMNTEAFF
TRBJ2-5	TRBV5-1	CASSPESRQGVETQYF
TRBJ1-5	TRBV18	CASSTREGVNEPQHF
TRBJ2-4	TRBV4-2	CASSQARGSIQYF
TRBJ1-2	TRBV7-2	CASSLNRDTSGYTF
TRBJ2-7	TRBV19	CASMGTERDEQYF
TRBJ2-7	TRBV11-2	CASSLGMDSSYEQYF
TRBJ2-5	TRBV25-1	CASSEFFLNVEEETQYF
TRBJ2-7	TRBV6-6	CASSSGTANSEQYF
TRBJ2-3	TRBV6-6	CAISRGVTDTQYF
TRBJ1-4	TRBV9	CASSPRQGLNEKLFF
TRBJ1-1	TRBV19	CASSMTGSEAFF
TRBJ2-5	TRBV19	CASSIEGQQETQYF
TRBJ1-2	TRBV5-6	CASSLGTGTYGYTF
TRBJ1-3	TRBV2	CASSEGGWRQAPGNTIYF
TRBJ1-2	TRBV6-1	CASSNPVDPYGYTF
TRBJ1-6	TRBV6-1	CASTGTGHSPLHF
TRBJ1-1	TRBV28	CATWKGRGGEAFF
NA	TRBV27	CASSFGPGQGFYEQYF
TRBJ1-2	TRBV19	CASSIPQAANYGYTF
TRBJ2-3	TRBV5-1	CASSLGLLAHRTDTQYF
TRBJ2-2	TRBV19	CASSDLAGGPTGELFF
TRBJ2-7	TRBV15	CATSRDNYEQYF
TRBJ1-1	TRBV18	CASSRGRGRDTEAFF
TRBJ2-1	TRBV10-3	CAISEGNKEQFF
TRBJ1-1	TRBV6-5	CASSFGNPRNTEAFF
TRBJ2-7	TRBV21-1	CASSKALSRPGTGVYEQYF
TRBJ2-7	TRBV11-2	CASSLVKDRASYEQYF
TRBJ2-5	TRBV5-4	CASSLEETQYF
TRBJ1-1	TRBV2	CASGGQTLNTEAFF
TRBJ1-1	TRBV7-3	CASRVTGGGTEAFF
TRBJ1-1	TRBV4-3	CASSQTGVKAFF
TRBJ2-7	TRBV7-9	CASSEKRVSSYEQYF
TRBJ2-7	TRBV19	CASSRREGAYEQYF
TRBJ2-3	TRBV7-3	CASSPRPLAGGPADTQYF
TRBJ2-3	TRBV19	CASSIMTSNTDTQYF
TRBJ1-1	TRBV19	CASSMGPGSEAFF
TRBJ2-5	TRBV6-5	CASSSGLAGDQETQYF
TRBJ2-5	TRBV18	CASSTVGVGQTQETQYF
TRBJ1-6	TRBV5-6	CASFRGRGAYNSPLHF
TRBJ2-1	TRBV6-6	CASSPLYNEQFF
TRBJ1-1	TRBV18	CASSPPGAEAFF
TRBJ2-1	TRBV5-1	CASSLGVDNEQFF
TRBJ2-7	TRBV7-8	CASSSLAGAVLNPSYEQYF
TRBJ1-5	TRBV4-1	CASSHRQVNQPQHF
TRBJ2-3	TRBV10-3	CAISLAGSSTDTQYF
TRBJ2-5	TRBV5-1	CASSPSGIPQETQYF
TRBJ2-5	TRBV5-1	CASSSGTAQETQYF